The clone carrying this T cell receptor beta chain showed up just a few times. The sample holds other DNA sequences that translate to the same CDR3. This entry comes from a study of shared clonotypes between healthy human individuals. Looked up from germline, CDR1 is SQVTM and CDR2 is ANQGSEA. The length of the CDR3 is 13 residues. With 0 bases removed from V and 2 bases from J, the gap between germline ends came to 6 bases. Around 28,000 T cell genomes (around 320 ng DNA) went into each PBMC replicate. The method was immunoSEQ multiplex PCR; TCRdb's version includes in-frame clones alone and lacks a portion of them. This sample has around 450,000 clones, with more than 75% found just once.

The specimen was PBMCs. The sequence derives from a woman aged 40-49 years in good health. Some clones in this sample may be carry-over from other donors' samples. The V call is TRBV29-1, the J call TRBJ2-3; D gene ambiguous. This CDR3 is CSVEEHSTDTQYF. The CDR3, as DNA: TGCAGCGTTGAAGAACACTCCACAGATACGCAGTATTTT.